This passage covers 24 T cell receptor beta chains from one sample sequenced in a study of shared clonotypes between healthy human individuals. The data were produced by immunoSEQ multiplex PCR, yet TCRdb's version contains in-frame clones alone and is incomplete. The data show hundreds of thousands of clones, roughly four fifths seen once. Sequenced input: PBMCs. The receptors here all came from a woman aged 40 to 50 in good health. Some clones in this sample may be carry-over from other donors' samples.

Concerning this clone itself: The sample has other DNA sequences that encode this CDR3 too. V usage is TRBV11-2 and J usage is TRBJ2-1, with 9 bases matching TRBD1. This CDR3 is 15 amino acids long. V was clipped by 5 bases and J by 1 base; unmatched bases: 3. CDR1 and CDR2 from the germline V gene are SGHAT and FQNNGV. CDR3 residues: CASSPDRGSYNEQFF. The CDR3 bases are TGTGCCAGCAGCCCCGACAGGGGGTCCTACAATGAGCAGTTCTTC.

This clone showed up just once. This rearrangement joins TRBV28 to TRBJ2-5; D is ambiguous. Germline V lookup: CDR1 MDHEN, CDR2 SYDVKM. CDR3 size: 12 residues. V was trimmed by 0 bases and J by 7 bases, leaving 6 bases between them. The CDR3: CASSLWTMTQYF. As DNA, the CDR3 is TGTGCCAGCAGTTTATGGACAATGACCCAGTACTTC.

The sample holds a few counts of this clone. Here the CDR3 DNA reads TGTGCCAGTAGTATAGCGTGGCGGACAGGGGACTACGAGCAGTACTTC. Protein: CASSIAWRTGDYEQYF. This rearrangement joins TRBV19 to TRBJ2-7; 9 bases match TRBD1. Trimming cost V 1 base and J 3 bases; bases outside gene matches: 7. Per the germline V gene, CDR1 is LNHDA and CDR2 is SQIVND (reference sequence). This CDR3 has 16 amino acids.

This clone was seen once. The chain recombines TRBV28 with TRBJ1-5; the match to TRBD1 covers 8 bases. The CDR3 is made up of 17 amino acids. J lost 2 bases, V lost 8 bases, and 14 bases had no gene match. In germline, CDR1 is MDHEN, CDR2 SYDVKM. CDR3 nucleotides: TGTGCCAGCCCCCCTTCGGGGCAGGGGGCGCGCAATCAGCCCCAGCATTTT. Protein product: CASPPSGQGARNQPQHF.

For this clone: The same CDR3 is also encoded by other DNA sequences in this sample. The chain uses TRBV19 and TRBJ2-7; TRBD1 matches at 8 bases. The V gene end was trimmed by 3 bases and the J gene end by 4 bases; junction bases not matched to a gene: 2. This CDR3 spans 13 amino acids. The germline V gene encodes CDR1 LNHDA and CDR2 SQIVND (reference sequence). In DNA form, the CDR3 reads TGTGCCAGTAGTATTGGACAGGGTTACGAGCAGTACTTC. Translated: CASSIGQGYEQYF.

The chain uses TRBV5-5 and TRBJ2-7; D is uncertain. Trimming shortened V by 0 bases and J by 5 bases, and 12 bases separated the two germline ends. This CDR3 is built from 14 residues. Germline loops: CDR1 SGHKS, CDR2 YYEKEE (reference sequence). The CDR3 coding sequence is TGTGCCAGCAGCTTGGCCGGAAGGTTAAACGAGCAGTACTTC. Translated, it gives CASSLAGRLNEQYF.

DNA of the CDR3: TGTGCCAGCAGCAAAGGACCGAGGGGACTCCGGGGCTACACCTTC. Its translation: CASSKGPRGLRGYTF. The chain links TRBV21-1 to TRBJ1-2. TRBV21-1 is a pseudogene. The CDR3 is 15 amino acids.

This chain uses TRBV7-9 with TRBJ2-7; D is unresolved. V lost 4 bases and J 5 bases, leaving 15 bases between the germline ends. Germline V gene sequence: CDR1 SEHNR, CDR2 FQNEAQ (reference sequence). The CDR3 is 14 amino acids. The CDR3 coding sequence is TGTGCCAGCAGCTACGAGACCGGAGTTCACGAGCAGTACTTC. This sequence encodes CASSYETGVHEQYF.

The chain carries TRBV29-1 and TRBJ2-3; D possibly corresponds to TRBD1 (5 bases). The CDR3 totals 16 residues. The germline CDR1 and CDR2 sequences are SQVTM and ANQGSEA. V lost 2 bases, J lost 2 bases, and 17 bases lay in between. The CDR3 sequence: CSVEPLRARFTDTQYF. Here the CDR3 DNA reads TGCAGCGTTGAACCCCTCAGGGCCAGGTTCACAGATACGCAGTATTTT.

This chain links TRBV6-6 with TRBJ2-7; 7 bases are shared with TRBD1. The CDR3 is 14 amino acids. Germline V gives CDR1 MNHNY, CDR2 SVGAGI (reference sequence). J was trimmed by 0 bases and V by 5 bases; bases with no gene match: 4. CDR3 residues: CASSRDSHSYEQYF. In DNA form, the CDR3 reads TGTGCCAGCAGTAGGGACAGTCACTCCTACGAGCAGTACTTC.

The V call is TRBV25-1, the J call TRBJ2-7; D is ambiguous. This CDR3 has 14 residues. Between the trimmed V and J ends, which lost 2 bases and 2 bases, there was a span of 10 bases. Looked up from germline, CDR1 is MGHDK and CDR2 is SYGVNS. The CDR3 region is CASSEGSYPYEQYF. DNA of the CDR3: TGTGCCAGCAGTGAAGGTTCCTACCCCTACGAGCAGTACTTC.

This clone appeared a few times. The CDR3 region has the DNA TGCGCCAGCAGCTTGGAGGACACCTATGGCTACACCTTC. Protein product: CASSLEDTYGYTF. The chain employs TRBV5-1 and TRBJ1-2, with D perhaps TRBD1 (5 bases). Between the trimmed V and J ends, which lost 0 bases and 4 bases, there was a span of 7 bases. Looked up from germline, CDR1 is SGHRS and CDR2 is YFSETQ. This CDR3 contains 13 residues.

On this clone: One junction end does not reproduce the germline sequence, and a read error may be involved. This rearrangement joins TRBV7-3 to TRBJ2-1; D is tentatively TRBD1 or TRBD2 (5 bases each). Germline V gene lookup returns CDR1 SGHTA and CDR2 FQGTGA. This CDR3 has 14 residues. DNA of the CDR3: TGTGCCAGCAGCCCGGGACCCTCCAACAATGAGCAGTTCTTC. Its protein is CASSPGPSNNEQFF.

V and J are TRBV5-1 and TRBJ2-1; 8 bases align to TRBD2. The CDR3 sequence is 16 residues long. V dropped 4 bases and J dropped 6; count of bases not matched to a gene: 12. The germline CDR1 and CDR2 sequences are SGHRS and YFSETQ. In DNA form, the CDR3 reads TGCGCCAGCAGCCAAGATATAGCGGGATGGGGCAATGAGCAGTTCTTC. This sequence encodes CASSQDIAGWGNEQFF. Filled out from reference TRBV5-1 and TRBJ2-1, the complete variable domain reads KAGVTQTPRYLIKTRGQQVTLSCSPISGHRSVSWYQQTPGQGLQFLFEYFSETQRNKGNFPGRFSGRQFSNSRSEMNVSTLELGDSALYLCASSQDIAGWGNEQFFGPGTRLTVL.

The chain links TRBV6-1 to TRBJ1-2, with D unresolved. CDR1 is MNHNS, CDR2 SASEGT, per germline. Trimming removed 2 bases at V and 5 bases at J, with 15 bases between. The CDR3 length is 15 residues. The CDR3 here is CASSELLTVPYGYTF. CDR3 coding DNA: TGTGCCAGCAGTGAACTTCTGACTGTCCCTTATGGCTACACCTTC.

The rearrangement links TRBV4-1 to TRBJ1-2; 8 nucleotides match TRBD1. V was clipped by 2 bases and J by 2 bases; unmatched bases: 7. The germline gives CDR1 MGHRA, CDR2 YSYEKL. CDR3 length: 16 amino acids. The CDR3 coding sequence is TGCGCCAGCAGCCAAACCAGGGACAGGAGGAACTATGGCTACACCTTC. It specifies CASSQTRDRRNYGYTF.

The chain couples TRBV9 to TRBJ2-1, with 9 bases matching TRBD2. The germline CDR1 and CDR2 sequences are SGDLS and YYNGEE. After removal of 2 bases from V and 6 bases from J, the junction contained 6 bases not matched to a gene. This CDR3 comprises 15 residues. The CDR3 sequence: CASSVGGRGINEQFF. In nucleotides, the CDR3 is TGTGCCAGCAGCGTGGGCGGGAGGGGAATCAATGAGCAGTTCTTC.

Turning to this clone: A junction end diverges from the germline sequence, so it may reflect a read error. The chain recombines TRBV28 with TRBJ1-5; no clear D gene. Germline CDR1 MDHEN, CDR2 SYDVKM. The CDR3 is made up of 16 amino acids. The CDR3 here is CASSLPGQYSNQPHHF. DNA of the CDR3: TGTGCCAGCAGCCTCCCCGGGCAGTATAGCAATCAGCCCCATCATTTT.

The V gene is TRBV6-6, the J gene TRBJ1-4; D is unclear. Germline V gene sequence: CDR1 MNHNY, CDR2 SVGAGI (reference sequence). The germline V and J ends were trimmed by 6 bases and 5 bases, with 7 bases remaining between them. There are 12 residues in the CDR3. The CDR3, as DNA: TGTGCCAGCAGGATCTCGAATGAAAAACTGTTTTTT. This translates into CASRISNEKLFF.

This clone has at least ten counts. The chain uses TRBV6-1 and TRBJ1-4; no definite D call. The V and J ends lost 2 bases and 3 bases respectively, with 13 bases between them. The CDR3 contains 16 residues. Germline values: CDR1 MNHNS, CDR2 SASEGT. DNA of the CDR3: TGTGCCAGCAGTGAAAAGGTTGATATAGCTAATGAAAAACTGTTTTTT. It encodes CASSEKVDIANEKLFF.

The gene calls are TRBV30 and TRBJ2-1; 7 nucleotides align to TRBD2. The V gene's germline CDR1 is GTSNPN and CDR2 SVGIG (reference sequence). The CDR3 sequence is 16 residues long. Unmatched junction bases numbered 11, after V lost 2 bases and J lost 4 bases. CDR3 loop: CAWSSPSSGAYNEQFF. CDR3 nucleotides: TGTGCCTGGAGTTCCCCCTCTAGCGGAGCTTACAATGAGCAGTTCTTC.

V usage is TRBV2 and J usage is TRBJ2-5, with D perhaps matching TRBD1 (5 bases). The CDR3 totals 15 residues. Trimming cost V 3 bases and J 2 bases, with 13 bases left between them. Germline assignment: CDR1 SNHLY and CDR2 FYNNEI. The CDR3 here is CASSDGAAPQETQYF. In DNA form, the CDR3 reads TGTGCCAGCAGTGATGGGGCGGCCCCACAAGAGACCCAGTACTTC.

This clone showed up just a few times. The CDR3 sequence: CASSLGVAGNEQFF. The CDR3 region has the DNA TGTGCCAGCAGCTTGGGAGTGGCGGGCAATGAGCAGTTCTTC. The chain carries TRBV11-2 and TRBJ2-1, with TRBD2 as a possible D gene (5 bases). From germline, CDR1 is SGHAT and CDR2 FQNNGV. V lost 3 bases and J lost 6, with 12 bases in between. The CDR3 loop spans 14 amino acids.

This chain uses TRBV28 with TRBJ1-5; 9 bases match TRBD1. Germline CDR1 reads MDHEN; CDR2 reads SYDVKM. The CDR3 is made up of 14 amino acids. V was clipped by 6 bases and J by 7 bases; unmatched bases: 7. CDR3 in amino acids: CASRPTGGRQPQHF. The CDR3 DNA is TGTGCCAGCAGGCCAACAGGGGGCAGGCAGCCCCAGCATTTT.